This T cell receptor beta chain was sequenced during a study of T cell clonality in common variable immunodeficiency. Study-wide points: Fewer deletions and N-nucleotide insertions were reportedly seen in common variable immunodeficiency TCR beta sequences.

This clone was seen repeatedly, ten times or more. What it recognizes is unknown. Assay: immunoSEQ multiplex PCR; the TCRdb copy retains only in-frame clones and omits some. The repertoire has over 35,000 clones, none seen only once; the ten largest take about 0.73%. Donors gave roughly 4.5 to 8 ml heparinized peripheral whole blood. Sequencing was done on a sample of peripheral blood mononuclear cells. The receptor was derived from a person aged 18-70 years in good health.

CDR3 residues: CASSSRESGELFF. The CDR3 bases that were read are TGTGCCAGCAGTTCGCGGGAGTCCGGGGAG. The J gene is TRBJ2-2, the V gene TRBV6-2 or TRBV6-3; 7 nucleotides align to TRBD2. With the read ending 3 residues before the CDR3 end, the germline J gene is used to fill in that end. The CDR3 covers 13 residues. Per germline, CDR1 MNHEY and CDR2 SVGEGT. J was trimmed by 6 bases and V by 4 bases; bases with no gene match: 2.